The clone carrying this TCR beta chain showed up just a few times. The data originate from a study of T cell responses to AZD1222 COVID-19 vaccine. The data were produced by immunoSEQ multiplex PCR, yet TCRdb's version contains in-frame clones alone and is incomplete. The sample contains around 120,000 clones, 87% of which appear only once. This specimen consisted of peripheral blood, obtained on day 0 of AZD1222 vaccination. The receptor's source is an adult in good health.

The CDR3 loop is CASSQDVPKAGSPLHF. DNA of the CDR3: TGCGCCAGCAGCCAAGATGTTCCCAAAGCGGGATCACCCCTCCACTTT. The chain has TRBV4-1 and TRBJ1-6; no clear D. V was trimmed by 0 bases and J by 10 bases, leaving 16 bases between them. Germline V gene lookup returns CDR1 MGHRA and CDR2 YSYEKL. The CDR3 has 16 residues.